This TCR beta chain emerged from a study of T cells in Graves' hyperthyroidism and ophthalmopathy. For the study at large: Initial diagnosis, before any treatment, was when peripheral blood was collected.

There are a few counts of this clonotype. The source material, RNA transcripts, was used to amplify TCR beta CDR3 regions. The TCR CDR3 first-round RT-PCR relied on the HTBI primer set. Via MiXCR, TCRdb re-called the multiplex PCR reads, giving one row per CDR3 protein. The sample carries about 620,000 distinct CDR3 sequences, around 15% recorded once. The V end lost 10 bases, the J end lost 14 bases, and 26 bases lay between the germline ends. This CDR3 has 13 residues. The germline V gene has CDR1 MNHNS and CDR2 SASEGT. The sample was blood. This sequence originates from a woman in her twenties or thirties with Graves' hyperthyroidism. The chain carries TRBV6-1 and TRBJ1-2; D remains unclear. CDR3 sequence reads: CATKPGALRAKTF. The CDR3 DNA reads TGTGCCACGAAGCCGGGTGCCCTTCGGGCTAAGACCTTC.